This is a list of T cell receptor beta chains from one sample in a study of patients and donors after allogeneic stem cell transplantation. TCRdb processed the RT-PCR reads anew with MiXCR; each CDR3 protein has one entry. The repertoire has hundreds of thousands of distinct CDR3 sequences, roughly 16% of them found once; the top ten carry around 7.9%. The sequencing sample was made of blood, either unsorted or a sorted T cell fraction (not recorded which). These receptors were collected from a human donor who was either an allogeneic HSCT recipient or a stem cell or donor lymphocyte infusion donor (not recorded which). It is not recorded whose cells these are; they may come from a transplant donor. The conserved cysteine and the conserved F or W are not part of the CDR3 here.

v_gene	j_gene	CDR3aa
TRBV6-5	TRBJ2-1	ASSSPGGAGRRNEQF
TRBV7-7	TRBJ2-7	ASSFGLAGDYEQY
TRBV27	TRBJ2-1	ASSQPRLGANEQF
TRBV20-1	TRBJ1-6	SAPGTAYNSPLH
TRBV4-3	TRBJ2-3	ASSQDAGTGTDTQY
TRBV12-3/TRBV12-4	TRBJ2-7	ASSPWVGGGEQY
TRBV14	TRBJ1-1	ASSQDPPKATVNTEAF
TRBV6-2/TRBV6-3	TRBJ1-4	ASSYPRVDNEKLF
TRBV5-1	TRBJ1-3	ASSTGGSLGNTIY
TRBV6-5	TRBJ2-2	ASSYSGGANTGELF
TRBV4-1	TRBJ2-5	ASSQVRQAQETQY
TRBV29-1	TRBJ2-7	SVEYLDRGESYEQY
TRBV4-2	TRBJ1-1	ASSPSGREAF
TRBV7-2	TRBJ1-5	ASSLLPYQPQH
TRBV5-1	TRBJ1-1	ASSLVQARDTEAF
TRBV3-1	TRBJ1-2	ASSPRGGDGYT
TRBV15	TRBJ2-1	ATSRDVGLALVEQF
TRBV25-1	TRBJ2-3	ASSESRSTDTQY
TRBV19	TRBJ2-3	ASSVLAASTDTQY
TRBV7-9	TRBJ2-1	ASNPAGGNEQF
TRBV29-1	TRBJ1-3	SVEYLGRGWGSGNTIY
TRBV10-3	TRBJ2-1	AIRGPGGTTDEQF
TRBV7-2	TRBJ2-3	ASSSGPLGGDTQY
TRBV7-2	TRBJ1-2	ASSLAQAGRFNYGYT
TRBV4-3	TRBJ1-1	ASSQAPDRVFEAF
TRBV7-2	TRBJ1-5	ASSLETALNQPQH
TRBV9	TRBJ2-7	ASSVGGDRIYEQY
TRBV30	TRBJ1-1	AWSLEATEAF
TRBV25-1	TRBJ1-2	ASSEHRAGYYGYT
TRBV12-3/TRBV12-4	TRBJ1-1	ASSTRTNTEAF
TRBV7-7	TRBJ2-7	ASSLGTTPGYEQY
TRBV5-1	TRBJ1-3	ASSLGPRGSSGNTIY
TRBV20-1	TRBJ1-1	SARDEGDTEAF
TRBV24-1	TRBJ1-5	ATSDGGQPQH
TRBV12-3/TRBV12-4	TRBJ1-1	ASSFPGAITEAF
TRBV20-1	TRBJ2-5	SASNFSAGLGETQY
TRBV5-1	TRBJ2-1	ASNPAGVTYNEQF
TRBV21-1	TRBJ2-1	ASSKAGTGANNEQF
TRBV7-9	TRBJ2-1	ASISLVRDNEQF
TRBV3-1	TRBJ1-4	ASSQQSKLF
TRBV27	TRBJ2-2	ASSFMGGVGELF
TRBV5-1	TRBJ1-1	ASSLSRQGNTEAF
TRBV7-6	TRBJ2-3	ASSRLTGGQDTQY
TRBV5-5	TRBJ1-1	ASSGPTLGRTF
TRBV29-1	TRBJ2-3	SVEGRDLPTWDTQY
TRBV6-2/TRBV6-3	TRBJ1-4	ASSYYSTNEKLF
TRBV24-1	TRBJ2-1	ATSDFLGQGSSYNEQF
TRBV20-1	TRBJ1-1	SASGPNTEAF
TRBV6-1	TRBJ2-2	ASSRDYPNTGELF
TRBV27	TRBJ2-5	ASSLGGNVETQY
TRBV6-1	TRBJ2-3	ASGGRDTQY
TRBV27	TRBJ2-2	ASSPGYGELF
TRBV6-1	TRBJ2-1	ASSEHFAPSYNEQF
TRBV6-2/TRBV6-3	TRBJ1-1	ATFRQGRTEAF
TRBV5-1	TRBJ2-7	ANSLVPGGTYEQY
TRBV7-3	TRBJ1-2	ASSLMRQVNYGYT
TRBV5-5	TRBJ2-7	ASSWRQGVGYEQY
TRBV5-1	TRBJ2-1	ASSFPLTGLAGGDEQF
TRBV18	TRBJ1-1	ASSLASGSAEAF
TRBV7-3	TRBJ1-1	ASSLRGEGTEAF